This TCR beta chain was recovered during a study of spatial heterogeneity in lung cancer. Study-wide findings and caveats: How many expanded intratumoral alpha and beta TCRs were present tracked the tumor mutation count, which was a count of nonsynonymous mutations.

CDR3 length: 14 amino acids. The V and J ends lost 6 bases and 0 bases, in that order; junction bases with no gene match: 5. Sample time point: sample taken at primary tumor resection. Untreated early-stage non-small cell lung cancer patients, roughly 72 in total, were the donors. As concerns this clonotype: Antigen specificity is unknown.

Individual TCR cDNA molecules each bore their own unique molecular identifier. TCRdb itself ran the 5' RACE reads through MiXCR, one entry per CDR3 protein. The sample has 25,000 to 30,000 distinct CDR3 sequences, around 7.5% seen once. The material sequenced was lung tumor tissue, taken at surgery. The receptor was derived from a male donor with early-stage non-small cell lung cancer. This chain connects TRBV12-3 or TRBV12-4 to TRBJ2-7, with 7 positions matching TRBD1. The CDR3 protein is CASRDRQGSYEQYF. The CDR3, as DNA: TGTGCCAGCAGAGATCGACAGGGCTCCTACGAGCAGTACTTC.